The present entry profiles one T cell receptor (beta chain) with its context. Its antigen is unidentified. Researchers gathered lesional scalp punch biopsies and peripheral blood from patients with alopecia areata. V lost 3 bases and J lost 5; bases outside the gene matches: 7. Germline values: CDR1 GTSNPN, CDR2 SVGIG (reference sequence). The CDR3 is made up of 14 amino acids. These data come from a study of CD8+ T cells in alopecia areata. In the study overall: Treated patients swallowed 5 to 10 mg of oral tofacitinib twice daily. Broader study findings: Between patients, shared TCR sequences were less clear than in mice. This was possibly due in part to HLA diversity in the patient population. Across lesional scalp, and particularly alopecia totalis/universalis, clonality surpassed that of normal scalp.

Following RNA extraction, reverse transcription yielded cDNA that acted as the sequencing template. TCRdb keeps only in-frame clones here, not all; method: immunoSEQ multiplex PCR. The repertoire holds about 130,000 clones, with over 50% as singletons. V is TRBV30 and J is TRBJ2-7, with TRBD2 matching 10 bases. This clonotype originated in a human donor with alopecia areata. The sample consisted of CD4+ T cells sorted from blood, taken at week 0. CDR3 nucleotides: TGTGCCTGGAGCGATGGACTAGCGGCGGACGAGCAGTACTTC. It encodes CAWSDGLAADEQYF.